This T cell receptor (beta chain) was obtained from a study of blood T cell repertoires in COVID-19. As for the study in general: Nucleic acid was either cDNA or gDNA, and it came from T cells, B-cell-depleted T cells, or PBMCs.

In terms of age and location, participants ranged from roughly 18 to 90 years and lived in about 25 US areas. Repertoires were generated with immunoSEQ multiplex PCR, while TCRdb's copy carries only in-frame clones and drops some. This table holds 150,000 to 200,000 clones, around 83% found once. Trimming pared 4 bases from V and 4 bases from J, leaving 13 bases between. The CDR3 runs 14 residues. Per the germline V gene, CDR1 is LNHDA and CDR2 is SQIVND (reference sequence). The receptor was isolated from a man between 45 and 60 years old who had recovered from COVID-19. The chain joins TRBV19 to TRBJ1-2, with TRBD1 as a possible D gene (5 bases). The material sequenced was PBMCs or T cells enriched from blood (not recorded which). Here the CDR3 DNA reads TGTGCCAGTAGTACCCAAGGGGATGGCTATGGCTACACCTTC. It translates to CASSTQGDGYGYTF.